Below, 32 T cell receptor beta chains from the same sample are listed, as sequenced in a study of blood T cell repertoires in COVID-19. TCRdb keeps only in-frame clones here, not all; method: immunoSEQ multiplex PCR. This sample carries under 300,000 clones, around 83% of them seen once, and the ten largest clones take approximately 6%. Sequenced sample: peripheral blood. Receptors originate from a man at least 80 years old with acute or convalescent COVID-19.

The chain employs TRBV6-5 and TRBJ1-1; possible D gene TRBD1, 5 bases. CDR1 and CDR2 from the germline V gene are MNHEY and SVGAGI. The CDR3 has 13 amino acids. V gave up 6 bases and J gave up 1 base, with 9 bases separating them. CDR3 coding DNA: TGTGCCAGCAGGGACACCTGGAACACTGAAGCTTTCTTT. Amino acid sequence: CASRDTWNTEAFF.

V is TRBV7-8 and J is TRBJ1-4, with TRBD1 identical over 9 bases. With 5 bases clipped from V and 5 bases from J, the junction kept 6 bases outside the gene matches. The CDR3 is 15 amino acids. Germline values: CDR1 SGHVS, CDR2 FQNEAQ. The CDR3 bases are TGTGCCAGCAGCAGCCGGGACAGGGCGAATGAAAAACTGTTTTTT. This sequence encodes CASSSRDRANEKLFF.

The chain uses TRBV5-1 and TRBJ1-5, with unresolved D. The V and J ends lost 3 bases and 4 bases respectively, with 14 bases between them. Germline lookup yields CDR1 SGHRS and CDR2 YFSETQ. The CDR3 loop spans 15 amino acids. DNA of the CDR3: TGCGCCAGCAGCTCTGACACCGGTGGAAATCAGCCCCAGCATTTT. Amino acids: CASSSDTGGNQPQHF.

The CDR3 nucleotides are TGTGCCAGCAGAAGCTTAGCGGGGGCCTCCTACGAGCAGTACTTC. Its translation is CASRSLAGASYEQYF. The rearrangement links TRBV4-2 to TRBJ2-7; TRBD2 matches 9 bases. This CDR3 is built from 15 residues. Germline V lookup: CDR1 LGHNA, CDR2 YNFKEQ. The trim removed 6 bases at V and 0 bases at J, leaving 6 bases unmatched.

The chain is built from TRBV6-5 and TRBJ2-7, with TRBD2 as a possible D gene (5 bases). Trimming removed 7 bases from V and 4 bases from J, with 14 bases in between. Germline lookup yields CDR1 MNHEY and CDR2 SVGAGI. This CDR3 comprises 13 residues. Here the CDR3 reads CASILAGSYEQYF. As DNA, the CDR3 is TGTGCCAGCATCCTAGCTGGTAGTTACGAGCAGTACTTC.

The chain joins TRBV6-1 to TRBJ2-3; 9 bases fit TRBD2. The germline gives CDR1 MNHNS, CDR2 SASEGT. CDR3 length equals 17 residues. V was pared by 2 bases and J by 5 bases, with 11 bases of the junction left unmatched. This CDR3 is CASSERSGRGGRDTQYF. As DNA, the CDR3 is TGTGCCAGCAGTGAACGGTCGGGGCGGGGGGGCCGAGATACGCAGTATTTT.

DNA for the CDR3: TGCGCCAGCAGCTTGAACCTAGCGGGCCGGGACGAGCAGTACTTC. As protein: CASSLNLAGRDEQYF. The chain has TRBV5-1 and TRBJ2-7, with 8 bases lining up with TRBD2. The ends lost 1 base at V and 5 bases at J; junction bases unmatched: 8. Germline CDR1 and CDR2: SGHRS and YFSETQ. The length of the CDR3 is 15 residues. Together with reference TRBV5-1 and TRBJ2-7, the CDR3 gives the full variable domain: KAGVTQTPRYLIKTRGQQVTLSCSPISGHRSVSWYQQTPGQGLQFLFEYFSETQRNKGNFPGRFSGRQFSNSRSEMNVSTLELGDSALYLCASSLNLAGRDEQYFGPGTRLTVT.

The V call is TRBV6-1, the J call TRBJ2-7; D is ambiguous. Trimming left V 2 bases short and J 0 bases short, with 11 bases between. Germline CDR1 and CDR2: MNHNS and SASEGT. The CDR3 totals 15 residues. CDR3 loop: CASSEFATSSYEQYF. DNA for the CDR3: TGTGCCAGCAGTGAATTTGCCACGAGCTCCTACGAGCAGTACTTC.

CDR3 DNA: TGCGCCAGCGAGACAGGGGGCACGGGAGAGACCCAGTACTTC. This encodes CASETGGTGETQYF. The chain links TRBV5-1 to TRBJ2-5, with 10 positions matching TRBD1. J gave up 4 bases and V 7 bases, and 7 bases lay outside the gene matches. Germline V lookup: CDR1 SGHRS, CDR2 YFSETQ. CDR3 length: 14 amino acids.

This chain uses TRBV5-8 with TRBJ2-2, with a weak D call TRBD2 (6 bases). CDR3 length: 16 residues. Germline CDR1 is SGHTS and CDR2 is YDEGEE. The ends were cut back, 0 bases at V and 1 base at J, with 10 bases in the middle. CDR3 coding DNA: TGTGCCAGCAGCTTGGTGGGAGGAGTGAACACCGGGGAGCTGTTTTTT. Translation gives CASSLVGGVNTGELFF.

V is TRBV2 and J is TRBJ2-7, with unresolved D. In germline, CDR1 is SNHLY, CDR2 FYNNEI. The CDR3 covers 11 residues. Deletions cut 1 base from V and 12 bases from J, with 10 bases between. This chain's CDR3 is CASSEGAPWYF. CDR3 bases: TGTGCCAGCAGTGAAGGAGCACCGTGGTACTTC.

The chain combines TRBV30 with TRBJ1-2; perhaps TRBD1 as D (5 bases). The CDR3 contains 16 residues. CDR1 GTSNPN and CDR2 SVGIG come from the germline V gene (reference sequence). Trimming cost V 2 bases and J 8 bases, with 24 bases left between them. For the CDR3, the DNA is TGTGCCTGGAGTCTCAAATCTGGTAAAGGGGCGCGGGGCTACACCTTC. Protein: CAWSLKSGKGARGYTF.

The chain joins TRBV20-1 to TRBJ2-2, with D hard to call. V was cut by 3 bases and J by 0 bases, with 5 bases left in between. The CDR3 runs to 13 residues. Germline V gene lookup returns CDR1 DFQATT and CDR2 SNEGSKA (reference sequence). The DNA for the CDR3 is TGCAGTGCTAGTTCAGCGAACACCGGGGAGCTGTTTTTT. Translating gives CSASSANTGELFF.

This clone was seen just once. This rearrangement joins TRBV5-1 to TRBJ2-2; tentatively, D is TRBD2 (5 bases). V shed 4 bases and J shed 2 bases, with 12 bases lying between them. Germline CDR1 SGHRS, CDR2 YFSETQ. There are 15 residues in the CDR3. The CDR3 nucleotides are TGCGCCAGCAGCCCAGGTGGGAGAAACACCGGGGAGCTGTTTTTT. It yields the protein CASSPGGRNTGELFF. Looking up the rest from reference TRBV5-1 and TRBJ2-2 gives the full variable domain: KAGVTQTPRYLIKTRGQQVTLSCSPISGHRSVSWYQQTPGQGLQFLFEYFSETQRNKGNFPGRFSGRQFSNSRSEMNVSTLELGDSALYLCASSPGGRNTGELFFGEGSRLTVL.

This chain joins TRBV5-6 and TRBJ2-5, with 11 bases matching TRBD1. The CDR3 totals 15 residues. Germline CDR1 reads SGHDT; CDR2 reads YYEEEE. V lost 3 bases and J lost 1; bases outside the gene matches: 2. The chain's CDR3 is CASSWTGGLQETQYF. The CDR3 bases are TGTGCCAGCAGCTGGACAGGGGGCCTCCAAGAGACCCAGTACTTC.

The chain uses TRBV6-1 and TRBJ2-1; 10 bases map to TRBD2. Trimming cost V 2 bases and J 4 bases; bases outside gene matches: 2. This CDR3 has 15 amino acids. Germline V gene sequence: CDR1 MNHNS, CDR2 SASEGT. In DNA form, the CDR3 reads TGTGCCAGCAGTGAACTAGCGGGAGTGTACAATGAGCAGTTCTTC. This gives the protein CASSELAGVYNEQFF.

As for this clone: A junction end diverges from the germline sequence, so it may reflect a read error. CDR3: CSAREYKEQFF. In nucleotides, the CDR3 is TGCAGTGCTAGAGAGTACAAGGAGCAGTTCTTC. The chain uses TRBV20-1 and TRBJ2-1, with no clear D. Germline CDR1 and CDR2: DFQATT and SNEGSKA (reference sequence). CDR3 length: 11 residues.

The CDR3 here is CASSINRQTYEQYF. The CDR3 DNA reads as TGTGCCAGTAGTATTAACAGACAAACCTACGAGCAGTACTTC. This chain joins TRBV19 and TRBJ2-7; no clear D gene. The CDR3 consists of 14 residues. The germline V and J ends were trimmed by 3 bases and 2 bases, with 11 bases remaining between them. Germline CDR1 is LNHDA and CDR2 is SQIVND (reference sequence).

The chain recombines TRBV6-5 with TRBJ2-7; 10 nucleotides agree with TRBD2. CDR1 MNHEY and CDR2 SVGAGI come from the germline V gene. J lost 2 bases, V lost 6 bases, and 4 bases had no gene match. This CDR3 contains 14 residues. This CDR3 reads CASRLAGLTYEQYF. The CDR3 coding sequence is TGTGCCAGCAGACTAGCGGGGCTGACCTACGAGCAGTACTTC.

The rearrangement joins TRBV2 to TRBJ2-2, with 8 bases identical to TRBD1. CDR1 and CDR2 from the germline V gene are SNHLY and FYNNEI. The CDR3 consists of 14 residues. V lost 6 bases, J lost 6 bases, and 6 bases stayed unmatched. In DNA form, the CDR3 reads TGTGCCAGCAGGGCAAGGACAGGGTCCGGGGAGCTGTTTTTT. It codes for CASRARTGSGELFF.

V gene TRBV19 combines with J gene TRBJ1-2, with 8 positions matching TRBD1. The V and J ends lost 7 bases and 6 bases, in that order; junction bases with no gene match: 13. The CDR3 is 15 amino acids. The V gene's germline CDR1 is LNHDA and CDR2 SQIVND (reference sequence). The CDR3 here is CASTSSRDRFDGYTF. In nucleotides, the CDR3 is TGTGCCAGTACCTCGTCCCGGGACAGGTTTGATGGCTACACCTTC.

The chain has TRBV5-1 and TRBJ1-6, with 8 nucleotides matching TRBD1. The CDR3 covers 14 residues. The germline V gene has CDR1 SGHRS and CDR2 YFSETQ. J lost 10 bases, V lost 3 bases, and 6 bases had no gene match. CDR3 sequence reads: CASSSGQGYSPLHF. As DNA, the CDR3 is TGCGCCAGCAGCTCCGGACAGGGTTACTCACCCCTCCACTTT.

The chain uses TRBV30 and TRBJ2-1; 14 nucleotides line up with TRBD2. Trimming cost V 4 bases and J 6 bases; bases outside gene matches: 5. The germline V gene has CDR1 GTSNPN and CDR2 SVGIG (reference sequence). CDR3 size: 15 residues. Here the CDR3 DNA reads TGTGCCTGGACCGCGGGACTAGCGGGGGCCAATGAGCAGTTCTTC. Amino acid sequence: CAWTAGLAGANEQFF.

A note on this clone: The identical CDR3 is also encoded by other nucleotide sequences in the sample. The V and J genes are TRBV7-2 and TRBJ2-1, with 8 nucleotides matching TRBD2. This CDR3 has 14 amino acids. From germline, CDR1 is SGHTA and CDR2 FQGNSA. J gave up 4 bases and V 5 bases, and 4 bases lay outside the gene matches. The CDR3 sequence is CASSLSGTYNEQFF. CDR3 DNA: TGTGCCAGCAGCCTTAGCGGGACGTACAATGAGCAGTTCTTC.

The J gene is TRBJ1-4, the V gene TRBV24-1; weak D call: TRBD1 (6 bases). V was cut by 3 bases and J by 9 bases, with 10 bases left in between. CDR3 size: 13 residues. The germline V gene encodes CDR1 KGHDR and CDR2 SFDVKD. Here the CDR3 DNA reads TGTGCCACCAGTGATCCAGGGGTAAAAAAACTGTTTTTT. Translated: CATSDPGVKKLFF.

Of note for this clone: The junction shows a germline mismatch at one end, possibly a read error. V usage is TRBV19 and J usage is TRBJ2-7; 7 bases agree with TRBD1. CDR3 length: 14 amino acids. Germline V gene data show CDR1 as LNHDA and CDR2 as SQIVND (reference sequence). CDR3 residues: CASKKDRELYEQYF. DNA for the CDR3: TGTGCTAGTAAGAAAGACAGGGAGCTCTACGAGCAGTACTTC. The full variable domain, completed using reference TRBV19 and TRBJ2-7, is DGGITQSPKYLFRKEGQNVTLSCEQNLNHDAMYWYRQDPGQGLRLIYYSQIVNDFQKGDIAEGYSVSREKKESFPLTVTSAQKNPTAFYLCASKKDRELYEQYFGPGTRLTVT.

The V call is TRBV3-1 (or the pseudogene TRBV3-2), the J call TRBJ2-1, with TRBD2 matching over 8 bases. The length of the CDR3 is 16 residues. With V trimmed by 4 bases and J by 6 bases, 11 bases remained unmatched. Germline lookup yields CDR1 LGHDT and CDR2 YNNKEL (reference sequence). Here the CDR3 DNA reads TGTGCCAGCAGCCGAAAGGGGGGACTAGTCCTCAATGAGCAGTTCTTC. It specifies CASSRKGGLVLNEQFF.

The rearrangement links TRBV5-1 to TRBJ2-3; the match to TRBD1 covers 8 bases. Per the germline V gene, CDR1 is SGHRS and CDR2 is YFSETQ. V trimming: 3 bases; J trimming: 0 bases; junction bases outside the gene matches: 6. The CDR3 covers 16 residues. The CDR3 nucleotides read TGCGCCAGCAGCTCCACAGGGGGAGCTAGCACAGATACGCAGTATTTT. Amino acids: CASSSTGGASTDTQYF.

The chain has TRBV28 and TRBJ1-4, with TRBD1 matching over 7 bases. The CDR3 has 14 residues. The germline gives CDR1 MDHEN, CDR2 SYDVKM. The ends lost 6 bases at V and 4 bases at J; junction bases unmatched: 5. The CDR3 spells CASRRDSHNEKLFF. In DNA, the CDR3 is TGTGCCAGCAGGAGGGACAGCCATAATGAAAAACTGTTTTTT.

The count of this clone is one. Other DNA sequences in the sample encode the same CDR3. The chain combines TRBV5-1 with TRBJ2-1; 10 nucleotides line up with TRBD2. Germline assignment: CDR1 SGHRS and CDR2 YFSETQ. Trimming took 3 bases from V and 3 from J; bases not matched to a gene: 3. CDR3 size: 15 residues. CDR3 loop: CASSSLAGDYNEQFF. The CDR3 DNA is TGCGCCAGCAGCTCCCTAGCGGGAGACTACAATGAGCAGTTCTTC. The complete variable domain, with remaining parts taken from reference TRBV5-1 and TRBJ2-1, reads KAGVTQTPRYLIKTRGQQVTLSCSPISGHRSVSWYQQTPGQGLQFLFEYFSETQRNKGNFPGRFSGRQFSNSRSEMNVSTLELGDSALYLCASSSLAGDYNEQFFGPGTRLTVL.

The rearrangement links TRBV24-1 to TRBJ2-3; 10 bases are a match to TRBD2. CDR3 size: 16 residues. The V segment lost 3 bases and the J segment 1 base; nucleotides outside the gene matches: 3. Germline assignment: CDR1 KGHDR and CDR2 SFDVKD. The DNA of the CDR3 is TGTGCCACCAGTGATCTCAGCGGGGGGGGCACAGATACGCAGTATTTT. Amino acid sequence: CATSDLSGGGTDTQYF.

The chain uses TRBV18 and TRBJ1-6; 7 nucleotides agree with TRBD1. CDR1 is KGHSH, CDR2 LQKENI, per germline. After removal of 1 base from V and 10 bases from J, the junction contained 4 bases not matched to a gene. The CDR3 consists of 14 residues. This CDR3 reads CASSPRQGVSPLHF. CDR3 nucleotides: TGTGCCAGCTCACCACGACAGGGAGTGTCACCCCTCCACTTT.